This record looks at one T cell receptor beta chain sequence and its context. Original processing methods: How many nucleated cells were present was estimated from reference gene primer amplification. Data came from immunoSEQ multiplex PCR; TCRdb stores just in-frame clones and leaves some out. The V and J calls and clone size were taken over from that table, and D and trimming were inferred from the DNA. In the table there are 40,000 to 50,000 clones, about 86% of which are singletons. Germline V CDR1 and CDR2: MNHEY, SMNVEV (reference sequence). This CDR3 spans 17 amino acids. V was clipped by 2 bases and J by 5 bases; unmatched bases: 9. This record comes from a study of blood T cell repertoires in COVID-19. Background on the study: Acute and convalescent COVID-19 specimens originated in the United States, Italy and Spain. PBMCs, B-cell-depleted T cells, or T cells were the source of the cDNA or gDNA that made up the material.

The gene calls are TRBV27 and TRBJ2-5, with 12 nucleotides matching TRBD1. This clonotype was obtained from a woman of 80 years or more with acute or convalescent COVID-19. The sequenced material came from peripheral blood. The CDR3 region is CASSLTIGTGGGETQYF. In DNA, the CDR3 is TGTGCCAGCAGTTTAACTATCGGGACAGGGGGCGGGGAGACCCAGTACTTC.